This T cell receptor beta chain is drawn from a study of identical twins. This clonotype was detected only a few times. This may be a read error: a much more frequent sequence differs by one nucleotide. TCRdb called the 5' RACE reads again in MiXCR, with one record for every CDR3 protein. The table lists around 680,000 distinct CDR3 sequences, 8% to 9% of them singletons, with approximately 0.96% in the top ten. The same data also went into a second study, on yellow fever vaccine responses in identical twins. In that study: Reportedly, twins showed a vaccine T cell response that looked partly convergent and partly personalized.

The material sequenced was PBMCs. This sequence originates from a woman between 18 and 29 years old in good health.

The DNA for the CDR3 is TGTGCCAGCAGCGACATAGATACGCAGTATTTT. Protein sequence: CASSDIDTQYF. V and J are TRBV6-2 or TRBV6-3 and TRBJ2-3; D remains unclear. The germline V gene has CDR1 MNHEY and CDR2 SVGEGT. V lost 6 bases and J 5 bases, leaving 6 bases between the germline ends. The CDR3 extends over 11 amino acids.